Following are 8 T cell receptor beta chains from one sample sequenced in a study of blood T cell repertoires in COVID-19. TCRdb's table, derived via immunoSEQ multiplex PCR, lists solely in-frame clones and lacks some. The repertoire holds roughly 91,000 clones, with more than 65% as singletons. The sample taken for sequencing was peripheral blood. These receptors all come from a man aged 65 to 85 with acute or convalescent COVID-19.

The chain recombines TRBV27 with TRBJ2-5; the D gene is possibly TRBD1 (6 bases). V lost 0 bases, J lost 0 bases, and 8 bases lay in between. Germline V gene lookup returns CDR1 MNHEY and CDR2 SMNVEV (reference sequence). The length of the CDR3 is 15 residues. This chain's CDR3 is CASSLSDRYQETQYF. The CDR3 nucleotides read TGTGCCAGCAGTTTATCCGACAGGTACCAAGAGACCCAGTACTTC.

The rearrangement links TRBV5-1 to TRBJ2-5; D ambiguous. The length of the CDR3 is 14 residues. The V end was cut by 1 base, the J end by 2 bases, with 9 bases between. Per the germline V gene, CDR1 is SGHRS and CDR2 is YFSETQ. CDR3 bases: TGCGCCAGCAGCTTGTGGCAGAATCAAGAGACCCAGTACTTC. Translated, it gives CASSLWQNQETQYF.

The V call is TRBV2, the J call TRBJ2-7; possible D gene TRBD2, 7 bases. The germline gives CDR1 SNHLY, CDR2 FYNNEI. The V end lost 7 bases, the J end lost 7 bases, and 23 bases lay between the germline ends. The CDR3 is made up of 15 amino acids. The CDR3 here is CASTSEGGVSGEQYF. The CDR3 DNA follows: TGTGCCAGCACCTCGGAGGGGGGGGTATCTGGAGAGCAGTACTTC. Full variable domain (rest looked up from reference TRBV2 and TRBJ2-7): EPEVTQTPSHQVTQMGQEVILRCVPISNHLYFYWYRQILGQKVEFLVSFYNNEISEKSEIFDDQFSVERPDGSNFTLKIRSTKLEDSAMYFCASTSEGGVSGEQYFGPGTRLTVT.

J is TRBJ2-3 and V is TRBV28; D is ambiguous. Germline lookup yields CDR1 MDHEN and CDR2 SYDVKM. The CDR3 runs 11 residues. The V gene lost 3 bases and the J gene lost 11 bases, with 9 bases spanning the gap. The CDR3 coding sequence is TGTGCCAGCAGTTTGGTTAGTAGGCAGTATTTT. Encoded protein: CASSLVSRQYF. Drawing the rest from reference TRBV28 and TRBJ2-3, the complete variable domain is DVKVTQSSRYLVKRTGEKVFLECVQDMDHENMFWYRQDPGLGLRLIYFSYDVKMKEKGDIPEGYSVSREKKERFSLILESASTNQTSMYLCASSLVSRQYFGPGTRLTVL.

This clone was found a few times. The V and J genes are TRBV7-9 and TRBJ2-2, with 8 bases matching TRBD1. Trimming cost V 4 bases and J 5 bases; bases outside gene matches: 6. In germline, CDR1 is SEHNR, CDR2 FQNEAQ (reference sequence). The CDR3 covers 15 residues. The CDR3 nucleotides are TGTGCCAGCAGCTCCACCGACAGGGGAACCGGGGAGCTGTTTTTT. This translates into CASSSTDRGTGELFF. Based on the CDR3 plus reference TRBV7-9 and TRBJ2-2, the full variable domain is DTGVSQNPRHKITKRGQNVTFRCDPISEHNRLYWYRQTLGQGPEFLTYFQNEAQLEKSRLLSDRFSAERPKGSFSTLEIQRTEQGDSAMYLCASSSTDRGTGELFFGEGSRLTVL.

A note on this clone: Sequence at one end of the junction differs from germline and may be a read error. As DNA, the CDR3 is TGTGCCAGTAGTACACGGAGAGCGGTGCATTCCCCCCTCCACTTT. The encoded protein is CASSTRRAVHSPLHF. The chain has TRBV19 and TRBJ1-6; D gene unclear. This CDR3 region has 15 residues. CDR1 is LNHDA and CDR2 is SQIVND in the germline V gene (reference sequence). Based on the CDR3 plus reference TRBV19 and TRBJ1-6, the full variable domain is DGGITQSPKYLFRKEGQNVTLSCEQNLNHDAMYWYRQDPGQGLRLIYYSQIVNDFQKGDIAEGYSVSREKKESFPLTVTSAQKNPTAFYLCASSTRRAVHSPLHFGNGTRLTVT.

In DNA form, the CDR3 reads TGTGCCAGTAGGGACACAGGGGGCAATCAGCCCCAGCATTTT. It encodes CASRDTGGNQPQHF. The V and J genes are TRBV19 and TRBJ1-5; 7 bases are a match to TRBD1. Germline loops: CDR1 LNHDA, CDR2 SQIVND (reference sequence). The CDR3 runs to 14 residues. The V and J ends lost 6 bases and 2 bases, in that order; junction bases with no gene match: 4. Variable domain in full (rest from reference TRBV19 and TRBJ1-5): DGGITQSPKYLFRKEGQNVTLSCEQNLNHDAMYWYRQDPGQGLRLIYYSQIVNDFQKGDIAEGYSVSREKKESFPLTVTSAQKNPTAFYLCASRDTGGNQPQHFGDGTRLSIL.

V gene TRBV15 combines with J gene TRBJ1-4, with D hard to call. The germline V and J ends were trimmed by 5 bases and 8 bases, with 18 bases remaining between them. Per the germline V gene, CDR1 is LNHNV and CDR2 is YYDKDF (reference sequence). The CDR3 consists of 15 residues. The CDR3 DNA reads as TGTGCCACCAGCCCCTTAGGGAGGGAGGCGGAAAAACTGTTTTTT. It codes for CATSPLGREAEKLFF.